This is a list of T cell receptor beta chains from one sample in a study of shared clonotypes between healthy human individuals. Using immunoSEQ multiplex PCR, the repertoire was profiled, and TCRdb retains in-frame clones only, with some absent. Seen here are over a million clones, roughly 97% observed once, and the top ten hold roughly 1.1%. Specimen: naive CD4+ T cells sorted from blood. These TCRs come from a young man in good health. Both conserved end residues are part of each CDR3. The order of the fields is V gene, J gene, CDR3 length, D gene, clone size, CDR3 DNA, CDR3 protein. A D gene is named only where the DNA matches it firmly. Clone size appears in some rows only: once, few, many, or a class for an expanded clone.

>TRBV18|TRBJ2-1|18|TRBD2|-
TGTGCCAGCTCACCGGCTAGCGGGAGTCCCAGGTCCTACAATGAGCAGTTCTTC
CASSPASGSPRSYNEQFF
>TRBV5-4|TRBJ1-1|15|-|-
TGTGCCAGCAGCATCAAGGGGCTCGGGAACACTGAAGCTTTCTTT
CASSIKGLGNTEAFF
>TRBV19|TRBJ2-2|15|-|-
TGTGCCAGTAACACGGGGAGACTGAACACCGGGGAGCTGTTTTTT
CASNTGRLNTGELFF
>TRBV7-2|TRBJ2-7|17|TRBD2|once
TGTGCCAGCAGCTTAGGGGGAACTAGCGGCTTCTCCTACGAGCAGTACTTC
CASSLGGTSGFSYEQYF
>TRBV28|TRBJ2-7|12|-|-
TGTGCCAGCAGCGTTACCGGCTACGAGCAGTACTTC
CASSVTGYEQYF
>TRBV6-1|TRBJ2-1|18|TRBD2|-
TGTGCCAGCAGTGCCCTTTCCTCCGCGGGAGCGGGCTACAATGAGCAGTTCTTC
CASSALSSAGAGYNEQFF
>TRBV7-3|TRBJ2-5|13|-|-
TGTGCCAGCAGCTTTGGGCTGGGGGAGACCCAGTACTTC
CASSFGLGETQYF
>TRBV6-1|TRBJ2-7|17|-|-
TGTGCCAGCAGTGAAGCGGGGTGGGGACTGCGACCTTCCGAGCAGTACTTC
CASSEAGWGLRPSEQYF
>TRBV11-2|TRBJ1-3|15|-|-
TGTGCCAGCAGCTTAGATCAAGGCCGGGCCTACACCATATATTTT
CASSLDQGRAYTIYF
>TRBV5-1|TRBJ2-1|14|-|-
TGCGCCAGCAGCTTGGCCGTACTCGCCGGTGAGCAGTTCTTC
CASSLAVLAGEQFF
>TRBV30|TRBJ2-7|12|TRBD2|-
TGTGCCAGTAGCGGGAGGGCCGGCGAGCAGTACTTC
CASSGRAGEQYF
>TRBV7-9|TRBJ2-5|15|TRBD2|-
TGTGCCAGCAGCTCCTTAGCGGGAGGGCGGGAGACCCAGTACTTC
CASSSLAGGRETQYF
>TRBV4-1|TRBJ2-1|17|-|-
TGCGCCAGCAGCCAGGTCTCAACTTCGTCCTCCTACAATGAGCAGTTCTTC
CASSQVSTSSSYNEQFF
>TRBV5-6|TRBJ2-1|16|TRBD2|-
TGTGCCAGCAGCTCCTGGACTAGCGGGAACAACAATGAGCAGTTCTTC
CASSSWTSGNNNEQFF
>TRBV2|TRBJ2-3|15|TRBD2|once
TGTGCCAGCAGCGGATCGGGGGGGCGCACAGATACGCAGTATTTT
CASSGSGGRTDTQYF
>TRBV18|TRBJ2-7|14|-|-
TGTGCCAGCTCACTCACGGAATTACGGGTCAAGCAGTACTTC
CASSLTELRVKQYF
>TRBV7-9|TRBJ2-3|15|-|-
TGTGCCAGCAGCTCCCTCCGGCGGAGCACAGATACGCAGTATTTT
CASSSLRRSTDTQYF
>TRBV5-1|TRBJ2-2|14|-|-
TGCGCCAGCAGCTTAAGGGGAGTCACCGGGGAGCTGTTTTTT
CASSLRGVTGELFF
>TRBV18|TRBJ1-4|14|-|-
TGTGCCAGCTCACCCACGGATACTAATGAAAAACTGTTTTTT
CASSPTDTNEKLFF
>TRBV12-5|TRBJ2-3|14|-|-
TGTGCTAGTGGTTTGGAGGCCCCTCCGGGACTGCAGTATTTT
CASGLEAPPGLQYF
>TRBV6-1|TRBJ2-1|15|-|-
TGTGCCAGCAGAGAGTCTAGCGCCTCCTACAATGAGCAGTTCTTC
CASRESSASYNEQFF
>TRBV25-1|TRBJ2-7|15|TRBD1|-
TGTGCCAGCAGTGAATGGGGACAGGGAGCCTACGAGCAGTACTTC
CASSEWGQGAYEQYF
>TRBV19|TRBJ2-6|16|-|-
TGTGCCAGTAGTCCCAATCCGACACTCGGGGCCAACGTCCTGACTTTC
CASSPNPTLGANVLTF
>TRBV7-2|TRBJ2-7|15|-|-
TGTGCCAGCAGTCCGGTACATACCCTCTCCTACGAGCAGTACTTC
CASSPVHTLSYEQYF
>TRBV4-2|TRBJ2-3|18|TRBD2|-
TGTGCCAGCAGCCAAGAAGCGCGGACTAGCGGAAGCACAGATACGCAGTATTTT
CASSQEARTSGSTDTQYF
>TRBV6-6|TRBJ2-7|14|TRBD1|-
TGTGCCAGCAGATGGGACAGGGGGCTGGTCGAGCAGTACTTC
CASRWDRGLVEQYF
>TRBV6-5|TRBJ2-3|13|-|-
TGTGCCAGCAGTTATCCCAACCGGGACCCGCAGTATTTT
CASSYPNRDPQYF
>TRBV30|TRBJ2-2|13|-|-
TGTGCCTGGAGTGTTTTGGTTTTCGGGGAGCTGTTTTTT
CAWSVLVFGELFF
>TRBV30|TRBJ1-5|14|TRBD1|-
TGTGCCTGGAGCACTGACAGGGACGGTCAGCCCCAGCATTTT
CAWSTDRDGQPQHF